This TCR beta chain emerged from a study of blood T cell repertoires in COVID-19. Study-level background: Samples of COVID-19 (acute and convalescent) were obtained from the United States, Italy and Spain. T cells, B-cell-depleted T cells, or PBMCs provided the cDNA or gDNA that served as material.

Assignments of participants to cohorts depended upon their own reported clinical history. The CDR3 runs to 15 residues. Germline CDR1 reads ENHRY; CDR2 reads SYGVKD. The J segment lost 10 bases and the V segment lost 3 bases, leaving 5 bases of the junction unmatched. The repertoire was sequenced with immunoSEQ multiplex PCR; TCRdb's copy has only in-frame clones and lacks some. The sample yields 400,000 to 550,000 clones, roughly 85% seen once. Input material: PBMCs or T cells enriched from blood (not recorded which). The V and J genes are TRBV10-3 and TRBJ1-6; 11 nucleotides agree with TRBD1. The clonotype comes from a woman between 18 and 29 years old with acute COVID-19. CDR3 amino acids: CAISDGQGASSPLHF. CDR3 sequence (DNA): TGTGCCATCAGTGATGGACAGGGGGCGAGCTCACCCCTCCACTTT.